Listed here are 5 T cell receptor beta chains from one sample, sequenced in a study of blood T cell repertoires in COVID-19 (dated by TCRdb to the early 2020s). Libraries were built with the immunoSEQ multiplex PCR assay. Held by TCRdb, this immuneACCESS table contains in-frame sequences only and omits some clones. Under half of the omission traces to an unresolved V gene where checked; the cause of the rest is unknown. Recorded for this sample are a few hundred thousand clones; over 75% of them occurred a single time. The ten biggest clones cover 2.2% of the sample. Specimen: PBMCs or T cells enriched from blood (not recorded which). The receptors derive from a man aged 30-40 years who had recovered from COVID-19.

This chain connects TRBV5-5 to TRBJ2-7, with 11 positions matching TRBD1. Germline V CDR1 and CDR2: SGHKS, YYEKEE (reference sequence). Trimming cost V 3 bases and J 3 bases; bases outside gene matches: 11. The CDR3 covers 17 residues. CDR3 in DNA: TGTGCCAGCAGCTCAACAGGACAGGGGGCGTTTTTCTACGAGCAGTACTTC. Its translation is CASSSTGQGAFFYEQYF.

This clone has just one count. This sequence joins TRBV27 and TRBJ1-5; possible D gene TRBD1, 5 bases. CDR1 and CDR2 from the germline V gene are MNHEY and SMNVEV (reference sequence). CDR3 length equals 12 residues. Trimming removed 8 bases from V and 3 bases from J, with 8 bases in between. CDR3 amino acids: CASGGINQPQHF. The CDR3 coding sequence is TGTGCCAGCGGGGGGATCAATCAGCCCCAGCATTTT.

In its sample, this clone was seen a few times. V usage is TRBV14 and J usage is TRBJ2-7, with a possible D match to TRBD1 (5 bases). CDR3 length equals 14 residues. Germline-derived CDR1 and CDR2 are SGHDN and FVKESK. With 1 base removed from V and 5 bases from J, the gap between germline ends came to 12 bases. The CDR3 protein is CASSQARGSHEQYF. Written as DNA, the CDR3 is TGTGCCAGCAGCCAAGCTAGGGGCAGCCACGAGCAGTACTTC.

The rearrangement uses TRBV7-2 and TRBJ1-1, with D perhaps matching TRBD1 (5 bases). The CDR3 has 14 residues. CDR1 and CDR2 (germline): SGHTA, FQGNSA. V gave up 2 bases and J gave up 4 bases, with 11 bases separating them. The CDR3 region is CASSLTTGGTEAFF. CDR3 nucleotides: TGTGCCAGCAGCTTAACCACCGGGGGCACTGAAGCTTTCTTT. The whole variable domain, filled in from reference TRBV7-2 and TRBJ1-1, reads GAGVSQSPSNKVTEKGKDVELRCDPISGHTALYWYRQSLGQGLEFLIYFQGNSAPDKSGLPSDRFSAERTGGSVSTLTIQRTQQEDSAVYLCASSLTTGGTEAFFGQGTRLTVV.

This chain uses TRBV7-2 with TRBJ1-6, with D maybe TRBD1 (6 bases). The CDR3 contains 14 residues. Germline V gene sequence: CDR1 SGHTA, CDR2 FQGNSA. The V gene lost 2 bases and the J gene lost 4 bases, with 6 bases spanning the gap. The CDR3 region has the DNA TGTGCCAGCAGCTTACAGGGGTATAATTCACCCCTCCACTTT. Its translation: CASSLQGYNSPLHF.